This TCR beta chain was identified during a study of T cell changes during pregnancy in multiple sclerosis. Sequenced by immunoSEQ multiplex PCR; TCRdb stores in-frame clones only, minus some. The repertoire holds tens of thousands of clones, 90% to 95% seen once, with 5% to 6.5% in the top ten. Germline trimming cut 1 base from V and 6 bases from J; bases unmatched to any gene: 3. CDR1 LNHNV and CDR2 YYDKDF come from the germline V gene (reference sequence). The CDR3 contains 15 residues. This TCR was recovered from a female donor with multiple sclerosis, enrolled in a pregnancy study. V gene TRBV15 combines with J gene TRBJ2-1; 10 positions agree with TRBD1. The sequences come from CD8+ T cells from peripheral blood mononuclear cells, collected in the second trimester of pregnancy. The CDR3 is CATSRGQGASNEQFF. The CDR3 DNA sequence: TGTGCCACCAGCAGAGGACAGGGGGCATCCAATGAGCAGTTCTTC.